These T cell receptor beta chains were read from a single sample in a study of CD8 T cells in ankylosing spondylitis. TCRdb ran MiXCR on the 5' RACE reads and lists one entry per CDR3 protein. Of about 420,000 distinct CDR3 sequences listed, around 24% are singletons. Sequenced sample: blood, either unsorted or a sorted T cell fraction (not recorded which). The receptors were sampled from a male donor with ankylosing spondylitis. Both conserved end residues are part of each CDR3. A D gene is named only where the DNA matches it firmly. For some rows the clone size is stated as once, few or many, or as a class when expanded; others skip it.

j_gene | d_gene | v_gene | abundance | CDR3nt | CDR3aa
TRBJ1-5 | TRBD1 | TRBV12-3/TRBV12-4 | few | TGTGCCAGCAGTAGGGACAGGGGCTATAGCAATCAGCCCCAGCATTTT | CASSRDRGYSNQPQHF
TRBJ2-7 | - | TRBV14 | many | TGTGCCAGCAGCCAGGGGCAGGGATACTCCTACGAGCAGTACTTC | CASSQGQGYSYEQYF
TRBJ2-1 | - | TRBV7-6 | few | TGTGCCAGCAGCTTGATTTTCTATGAGCAGTTCTTC | CASSLIFYEQFF
TRBJ2-7 | TRBD1 | TRBV12-3/TRBV12-4 | few | TGTGCCAGCAGTTCCGCTCCGGGACAGGGGTCCTACGAGCAGTACTTC | CASSSAPGQGSYEQYF
TRBJ1-2 | - | TRBV7-6 | - | TGTGCCAGCAGCCTACTCGGGTCCCAGGTCTTTCCTAACTATGGCTACACCTTC | CASSLLGSQVFPNYGYTF
TRBJ2-3 | TRBD1 | TRBV28 | - | TGTGCCAGCAGTTGGGGGATCAGGGGGATCACAGATACGCAGTATTTT | CASSWGIRGITDTQYF
TRBJ2-2 | TRBD1 | TRBV20-1 | - | TGCAGTGCTAGGCAGATCCGGGACAGGGGACCTCCCGGCGGGGAGCTGTTTTTT | CSARQIRDRGPPGGELFF
TRBJ2-7 | TRBD2 | TRBV6-2/TRBV6-3 | few | TGTGCCAGCAACCGACTAGCGGGAGGACCTGAGCAGTACTTC | CASNRLAGGPEQYF
TRBJ2-1 | TRBD2 | TRBV10-3 | - | TGTGCCATCAGTGTACAGGCCGGGACTAGCGGGAGCTCCTACAATGAGCAGTTCTTC | CAISVQAGTSGSSYNEQFF
TRBJ1-2 | - | TRBV6-1 | few | TGTGCCAGCAGGGCGGCAGAGGTAGACTATGGCTACACCTTC | CASRAAEVDYGYTF
TRBJ2-7 | - | TRBV7-9 | - | TGTGCCAGCACCTTGGCTGGGCCCTACGAGCAGTACTTC | CASTLAGPYEQYF
TRBJ1-1 | TRBD1 | TRBV5-8 | - | TGTGCCAGCAGCTGGACAGGCCGACTTGCCACTGAAGCTTTCTTT | CASSWTGRLATEAFF
TRBJ2-5 | - | TRBV7-9 | few | TGTGCCAGCAGCTCCAGATTTGCGGGGGCGGCAGAGACCCAGTACTTC | CASSSRFAGAAETQYF
TRBJ1-3 | - | TRBV3-1 | few | TGTGCCAGCAGCCAAGAAATTGGATTCGGAAACACCATATATTTT | CASSQEIGFGNTIYF
TRBJ2-3 | TRBD2 | TRBV4-3 | - | TGCGCCAGCAGCCAAGGGCCGGGACTAGCGGACCGAGATACGCAGTATTTT | CASSQGPGLADRDTQYF
TRBJ2-7 | - | TRBV4-2 | few | TGTGCCAGCAGCCAACTGGGGTCGGGGTACGAGCAGTACTTC | CASSQLGSGYEQYF
TRBJ1-4 | - | TRBV29-1 | few | TGCAGCGTTGAAGAAGGTGGCGGGATGGGAGAAAAACTGTTTTTT | CSVEEGGGMGEKLFF
TRBJ2-3 | TRBD2 | TRBV7-2 | few | TGTGCCAGCAGAGACTCTAGCGGGGGGGGAAGGAATTTT | CASRDSSGGGRNF
TRBJ2-7 | - | TRBV7-2 | - | TGTGCCAGCAGCTCATCGAGGAGGGGAGAGCAGTACTTC | CASSSSRRGEQYF
TRBJ2-7 | TRBD2 | TRBV10-2 | - | TGCGCCAGCAGTGAGTCGGCTAGGACTAGCCGGTCCTACGAGCAGTACTTC | CASSESARTSRSYEQYF
TRBJ2-7 | TRBD2 | TRBV6-1 | few | TGTGCCAGCAGAACCTCTAGCGGGGGGGGCTACGAGCAGTACTTC | CASRTSSGGGYEQYF
TRBJ2-7 | - | TRBV12-3/TRBV12-4 | - | TGTGCCAGCAGTTTCCACGGGGCGGGCAACTCCTACGAGCAGTACTTC | CASSFHGAGNSYEQYF
TRBJ2-1 | - | TRBV5-1 | few | TGCGCCAGCAGCTTTCCTCGCGGCAGCTACAATGAGCAGTTCTTC | CASSFPRGSYNEQFF
TRBJ2-5 | - | TRBV7-3 | - | TGTGCCAGCAGCTTAGCGGGAATGGAGACCCAGTACTTC | CASSLAGMETQYF